This is a list of T cell receptor beta chains from one sample in a study of early T cells in non-severe SARS-CoV-2 infection. TCRdb re-called the 5' RACE reads through MiXCR, storing one row per CDR3 protein. The sample shows fewer than 75,000 distinct CDR3 sequences, 20% of them seen only once. Sequences were derived from whole blood, sampled at baseline. The receptors were sampled from an adult who was a healthcare worker with PCR-confirmed SARS-CoV-2 infection or an uninfected control (not recorded which). Both conserved end residues are trimmed from each CDR3.

CDR3: SARVNRGRNQPQH
V: TRBV20-1
J: TRBJ1-5

CDR3: ASSAGRRVTEAF
V: TRBV9
J: TRBJ1-1

CDR3: AWSIGQEAF
V: TRBV30
J: TRBJ1-1

CDR3: SAREASGDYNEQF
V: TRBV20-1
J: TRBJ2-1

CDR3: ASSPSGQKETQY
V: TRBV18
J: TRBJ2-5

CDR3: ASSFRQANQPQH
V: TRBV12-3/TRBV12-4
J: TRBJ1-5

CDR3: ASRLAGITDTQY
V: TRBV2
J: TRBJ2-3

CDR3: ASSLGGTGGMNSPLH
V: TRBV5-4
J: TRBJ1-6

CDR3: SASRGLGTEAF
V: TRBV20-1
J: TRBJ1-1

CDR3: ASSSPGTATDTQY
V: TRBV27
J: TRBJ2-3

CDR3: ASSGPGTTGANVLT
V: TRBV2
J: TRBJ2-6

CDR3: ASSLETSGGHAGELF
V: TRBV13
J: TRBJ2-2

CDR3: TCRDNQNTEAF
V: TRBV29-1
J: TRBJ1-1

CDR3: ASSEQVTGANVLT
V: TRBV5-5
J: TRBJ2-6

CDR3: ASSQLAGGDYNEQF
V: TRBV4-1
J: TRBJ2-1

CDR3: ASSPRTGSTDTQY
V: TRBV18
J: TRBJ2-3

CDR3: ASSSVRGAYEQY
V: TRBV12-3/TRBV12-4
J: TRBJ2-7

CDR3: ASSFRLDSVTGELF
V: TRBV11-2
J: TRBJ2-2